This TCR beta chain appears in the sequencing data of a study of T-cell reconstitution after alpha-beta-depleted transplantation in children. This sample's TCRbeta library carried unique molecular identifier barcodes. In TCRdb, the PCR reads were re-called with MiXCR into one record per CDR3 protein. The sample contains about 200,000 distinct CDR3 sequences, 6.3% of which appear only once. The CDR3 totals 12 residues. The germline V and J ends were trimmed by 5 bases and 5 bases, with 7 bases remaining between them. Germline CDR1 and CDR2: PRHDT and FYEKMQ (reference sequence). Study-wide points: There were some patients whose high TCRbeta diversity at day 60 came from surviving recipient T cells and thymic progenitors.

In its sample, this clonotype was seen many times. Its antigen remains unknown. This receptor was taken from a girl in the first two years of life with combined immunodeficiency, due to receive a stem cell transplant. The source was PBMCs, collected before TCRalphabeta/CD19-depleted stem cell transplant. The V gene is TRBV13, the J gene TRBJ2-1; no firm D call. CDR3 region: CASSPFDNEQFF. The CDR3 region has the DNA TGTGCCAGCAGCCCCTTTGACAATGAGCAGTTCTTC. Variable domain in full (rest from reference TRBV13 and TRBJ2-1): AAGVIQSPRHLIKEKRETATLKCYPIPRHDTVYWYQQGPGQDPQFLISFYEKMQSDKGSIPDRFSAQQFSDYHSELNMSSLELGDSALYFCASSPFDNEQFFGPGTRLTVL.